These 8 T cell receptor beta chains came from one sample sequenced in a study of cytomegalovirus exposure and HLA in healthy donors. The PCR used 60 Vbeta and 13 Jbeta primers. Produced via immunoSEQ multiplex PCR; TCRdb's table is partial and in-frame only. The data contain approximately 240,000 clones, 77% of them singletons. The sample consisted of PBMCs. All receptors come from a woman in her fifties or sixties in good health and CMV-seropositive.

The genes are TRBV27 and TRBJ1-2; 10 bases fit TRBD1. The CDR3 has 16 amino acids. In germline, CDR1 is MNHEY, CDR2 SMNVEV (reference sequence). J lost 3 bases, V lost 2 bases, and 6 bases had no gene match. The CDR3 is CASSLGGQGRDYGYTF. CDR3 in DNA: TGTGCCAGCAGTTTAGGGGGACAGGGGAGAGACTATGGCTACACCTTC.

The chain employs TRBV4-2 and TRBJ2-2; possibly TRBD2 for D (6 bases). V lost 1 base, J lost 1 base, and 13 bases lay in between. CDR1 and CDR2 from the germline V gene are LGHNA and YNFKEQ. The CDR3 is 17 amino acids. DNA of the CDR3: TGTGCCAGCAGCCAAGTTGTTAGCGGAGAGAACACCGGGGAGCTGTTTTTT. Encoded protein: CASSQVVSGENTGELFF.

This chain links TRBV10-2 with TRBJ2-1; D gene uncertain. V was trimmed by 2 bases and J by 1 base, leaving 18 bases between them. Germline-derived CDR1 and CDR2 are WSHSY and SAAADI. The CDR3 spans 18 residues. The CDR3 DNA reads TGCGCCAGCAGTGAGGAAAGGTCTATCGCACTATCCTACAATGAGCAGTTCTTC. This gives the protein CASSEERSIALSYNEQFF.

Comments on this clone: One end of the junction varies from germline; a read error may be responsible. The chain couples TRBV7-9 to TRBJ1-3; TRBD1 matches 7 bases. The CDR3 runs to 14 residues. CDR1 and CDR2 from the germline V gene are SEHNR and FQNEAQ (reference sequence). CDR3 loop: CSSSSTGSGNTIYF. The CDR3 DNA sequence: TGTTCCAGCAGCTCGACAGGGTCTGGAAACACCATATATTTT. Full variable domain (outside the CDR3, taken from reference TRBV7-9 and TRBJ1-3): DTGVSQNPRHKITKRGQNVTFRCDPISEHNRLYWYRQTLGQGPEFLTYFQNEAQLEKSRLLSDRFSAERPKGSFSTLEIQRTEQGDSAMYLCSSSSTGSGNTIYFGEGSWLTVV.

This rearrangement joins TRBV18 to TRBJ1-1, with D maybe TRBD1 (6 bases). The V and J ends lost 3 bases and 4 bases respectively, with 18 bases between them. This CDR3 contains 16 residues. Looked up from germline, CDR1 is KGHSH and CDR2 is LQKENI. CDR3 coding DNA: TGTGCCAGCTCACCCCGAACAGGGACCCGGAGCACTGAAGCTTTCTTT. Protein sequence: CASSPRTGTRSTEAFF. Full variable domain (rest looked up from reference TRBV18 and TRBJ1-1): NAGVMQNPRHLVRRRGQEARLRCSPMKGHSHVYWYRQLPEEGLKFMVYLQKENIIDESGMPKERFSAEFPKEGPSILRIQQVVRGDSAAYFCASSPRTGTRSTEAFFGQGTRLTVV.

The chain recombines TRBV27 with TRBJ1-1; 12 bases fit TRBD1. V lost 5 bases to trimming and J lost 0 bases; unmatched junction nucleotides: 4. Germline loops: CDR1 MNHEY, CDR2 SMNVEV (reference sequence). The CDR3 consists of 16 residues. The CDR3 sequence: CASSPGTGGLNTEAFF. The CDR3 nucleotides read TGTGCCAGCAGTCCGGGGACAGGGGGCCTGAACACTGAAGCTTTCTTT.

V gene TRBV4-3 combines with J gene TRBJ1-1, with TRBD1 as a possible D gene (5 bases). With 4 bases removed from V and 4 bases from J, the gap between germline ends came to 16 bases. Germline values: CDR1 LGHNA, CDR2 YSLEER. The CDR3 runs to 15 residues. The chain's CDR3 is CASSRGGRVRTEAFF. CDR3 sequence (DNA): TGCGCCAGCAGCCGGGGGGGAAGGGTACGCACTGAAGCTTTCTTT.

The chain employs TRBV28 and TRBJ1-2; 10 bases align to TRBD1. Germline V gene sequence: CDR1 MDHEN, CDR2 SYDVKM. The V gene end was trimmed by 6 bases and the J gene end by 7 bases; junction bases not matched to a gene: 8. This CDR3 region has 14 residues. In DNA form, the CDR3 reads TGTGCCAGCAGCCGAACGGACAGGGGGGCTGGCTACACCTTC. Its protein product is CASSRTDRGAGYTF.